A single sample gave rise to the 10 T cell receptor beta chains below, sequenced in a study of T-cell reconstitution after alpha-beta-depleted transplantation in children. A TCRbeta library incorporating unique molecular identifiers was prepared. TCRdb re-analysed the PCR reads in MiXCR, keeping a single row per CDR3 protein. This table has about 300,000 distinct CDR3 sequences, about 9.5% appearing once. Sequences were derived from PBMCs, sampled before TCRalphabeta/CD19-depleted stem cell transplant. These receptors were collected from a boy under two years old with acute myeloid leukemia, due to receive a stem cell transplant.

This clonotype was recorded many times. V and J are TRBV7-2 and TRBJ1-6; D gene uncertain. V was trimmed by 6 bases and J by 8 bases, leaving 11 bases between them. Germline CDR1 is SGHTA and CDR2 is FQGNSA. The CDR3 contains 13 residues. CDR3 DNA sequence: TGTGCCAGCAGTCGGACCGGGGATTCACCCCTCCACTTT. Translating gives CASSRTGDSPLHF.

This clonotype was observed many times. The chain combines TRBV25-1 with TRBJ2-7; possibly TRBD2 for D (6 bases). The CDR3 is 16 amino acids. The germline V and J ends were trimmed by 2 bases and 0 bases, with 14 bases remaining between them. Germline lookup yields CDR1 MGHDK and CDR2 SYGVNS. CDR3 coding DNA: TGTGCCAGCAGTGAAAAAACGGGGGAGTTCTCCTACGAGCAGTACTTC. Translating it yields CASSEKTGEFSYEQYF.

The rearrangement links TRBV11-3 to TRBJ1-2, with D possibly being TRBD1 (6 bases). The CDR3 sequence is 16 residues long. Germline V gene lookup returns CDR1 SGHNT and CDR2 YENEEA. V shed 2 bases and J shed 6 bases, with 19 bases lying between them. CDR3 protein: CASSLSRRTEGNGYTF. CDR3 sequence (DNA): TGTGCCAGCAGCTTATCTCGACGGACAGAGGGGAATGGCTACACCTTC.

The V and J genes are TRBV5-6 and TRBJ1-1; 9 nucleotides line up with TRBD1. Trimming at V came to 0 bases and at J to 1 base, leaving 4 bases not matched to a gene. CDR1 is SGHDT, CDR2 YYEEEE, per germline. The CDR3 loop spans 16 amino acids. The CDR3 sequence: CASSLGDRGANTEAFF. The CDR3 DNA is TGTGCCAGCAGCTTGGGTGACAGGGGGGCGAACACTGAAGCTTTCTTT.

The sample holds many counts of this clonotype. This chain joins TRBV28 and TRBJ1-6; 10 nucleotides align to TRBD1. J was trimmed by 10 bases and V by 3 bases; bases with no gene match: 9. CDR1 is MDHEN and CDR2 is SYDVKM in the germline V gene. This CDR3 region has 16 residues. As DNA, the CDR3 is TGTGCCAGCAGTTTCCCCGGGGACAGGGGAGGGTCACCCCTCCACTTT. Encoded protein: CASSFPGDRGGSPLHF.

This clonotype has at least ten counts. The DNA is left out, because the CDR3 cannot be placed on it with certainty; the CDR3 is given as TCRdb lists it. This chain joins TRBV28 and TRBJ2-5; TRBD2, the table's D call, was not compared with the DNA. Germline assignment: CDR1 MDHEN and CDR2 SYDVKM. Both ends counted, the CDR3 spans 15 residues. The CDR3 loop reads CASSFDWASGSKPNF.

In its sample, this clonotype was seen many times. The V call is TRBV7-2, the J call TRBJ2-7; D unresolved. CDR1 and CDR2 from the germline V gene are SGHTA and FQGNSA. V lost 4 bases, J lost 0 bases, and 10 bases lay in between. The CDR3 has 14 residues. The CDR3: CASSSSGHSYEQYF. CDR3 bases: TGTGCCAGCAGCTCGTCGGGCCACTCCTACGAGCAGTACTTC.

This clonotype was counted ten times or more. In DNA form, the CDR3 reads TGTGCCAGCAGTTTAGCCTCAGGGTCGCATTCACCCCTCCACTTT. Protein: CASSLASGSHSPLHF. The chain is built from TRBV12-3 or TRBV12-4 and TRBJ1-6; possibly TRBD1 for D (5 bases). V gave up 0 bases and J gave up 8 bases, with 11 bases separating them. The CDR3 consists of 15 residues.

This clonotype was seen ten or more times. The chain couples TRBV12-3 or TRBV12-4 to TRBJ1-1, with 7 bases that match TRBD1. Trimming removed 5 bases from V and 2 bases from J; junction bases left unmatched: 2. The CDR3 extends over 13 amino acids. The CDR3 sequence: CASSRGRNTEAFF. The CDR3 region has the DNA TGTGCCAGCAGTAGGGGGCGAAACACTGAAGCTTTCTTT.

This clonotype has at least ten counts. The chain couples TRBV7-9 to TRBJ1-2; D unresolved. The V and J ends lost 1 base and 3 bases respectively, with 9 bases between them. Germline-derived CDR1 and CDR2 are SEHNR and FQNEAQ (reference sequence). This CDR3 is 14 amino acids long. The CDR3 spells CASSLDLAYYGYTF. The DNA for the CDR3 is TGTGCCAGCAGCTTAGATCTGGCATACTATGGCTACACCTTC.